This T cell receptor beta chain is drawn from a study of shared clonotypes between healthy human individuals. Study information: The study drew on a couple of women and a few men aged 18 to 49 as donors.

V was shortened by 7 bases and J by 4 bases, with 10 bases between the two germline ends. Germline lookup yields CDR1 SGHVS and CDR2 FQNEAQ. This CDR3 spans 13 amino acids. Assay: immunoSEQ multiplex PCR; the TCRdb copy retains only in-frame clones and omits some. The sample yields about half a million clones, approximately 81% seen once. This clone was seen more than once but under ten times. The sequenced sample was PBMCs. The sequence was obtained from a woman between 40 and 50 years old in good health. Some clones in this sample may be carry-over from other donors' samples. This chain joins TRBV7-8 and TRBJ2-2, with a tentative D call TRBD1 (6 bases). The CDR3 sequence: CASNIGGTGELFF. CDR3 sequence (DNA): TGTGCCAGCAACATAGGGGGCACCGGGGAGCTGTTTTTT.